In its sample, the clone carrying this TCR beta chain was seen once. This record belongs to a study of shared T cell receptors in the human thymus. The repertoire was sequenced with immunoSEQ multiplex PCR; TCRdb's copy has only in-frame clones and lacks some. In the table there are approximately 760,000 clones, over 75% of which are singletons. The CDR3 spans 14 residues. V lost 1 base and J lost 8, with 15 bases in between. The germline V gene has CDR1 SGDLS and CDR2 YYNGEE. The same specimen was also included in a second study, on human thymus T cells.

V and J are TRBV9 and TRBJ1-2, with D tentatively TRBD1 (5 bases). This TCR was sampled from a girl in the first two years of life with a congenital heart defect. Sequenced sample: thymocytes. The CDR3 DNA is TGTGCCAGCAGCGTATGCGCGGGGCCTGAGGGCTACACCTTC. The encoded protein is CASSVCAGPEGYTF.